This TCR beta chain derives from a study of radiotherapy plus CTLA-4 blockade in lung cancer. Broader study findings: In blood, tumor-derived TCR clones expanded after radiotherapy plus ipilimumab.

Focal radiation plus CTLA-4 blockade with ipilimumab was administered to patients who had chemo-refractory metastatic non-small-cell lung cancer. Remarks on this clone: Its specificity is not known.

Generated by immunoSEQ multiplex PCR, the TCRdb table keeps only in-frame clones and is missing some. The sample contains about 33,000 clones, approximately 80% of which appear only once. V was pared by 4 bases and J by 6 bases, with 13 bases of the junction left unmatched. The CDR3 contains 17 residues. In germline, CDR1 is SGHRS, CDR2 YFSETQ. The material was peripheral blood, obtained from a patient treated with radiotherapy plus ipilimumab. The receptor was derived from a human donor with non-small cell lung cancer that progressed on radiotherapy plus ipilimumab. The chain links TRBV5-1 to TRBJ1-6; 7 nucleotides agree with TRBD1. The CDR3 region has the DNA TGCGCCAGCAGCCCGACCCCCCAGACAGGGAGTAATTCACCCCTCCACTTT. Translated: CASSPTPQTGSNSPLHF.